These T cell receptor beta chains were read from a single sample in a study of cytomegalovirus exposure and HLA in healthy donors. Clones were sequenced by immunoSEQ multiplex PCR, and TCRdb holds only the in-frame ones, with some missing. Counted here are some 180,000 clones, about 88% occurring once; the ten biggest clones make up just over 2.5%. The sample was PBMCs. The source of these receptors is a man aged 25 to 45 in good health and CMV-seropositive. CDR3s include the opening cysteine and the closing phenylalanine or tryptophan. The D gene is left open where the match is weak. Clone size, where shown, is once, few, many, or a class for clones that have expanded.

v_gene	abundance	j_gene	d_gene	CDR3nt	CDR3aa
TRBV6-5	-	TRBJ1-5	TRBD1	TGTGCCAGCAGATCATTAACAGGGGGCAATCAGCCCCAGCATTTT	CASRSLTGGNQPQHF
TRBV27	-	TRBJ1-4	-	TGTGCCAGCAGTCCCCACTCAGTGGGGGGAGGCGAAAAACTGTTTTTT	CASSPHSVGGGEKLFF
TRBV12-5	few	TRBJ2-1	-	TGTGCTAGTGGTTTGGGACAGGTATCCTACAATGAGCAGTTCTTC	CASGLGQVSYNEQFF
TRBV5-1	-	TRBJ2-2	TRBD2	TGCGCCAGCTCCGGGACTAGTCCGGACACCGGGGAGCTGTTTTTT	CASSGTSPDTGELFF
TRBV7-9	-	TRBJ2-7	TRBD1	TGTTCCAGCAGCTTAGTACAGGGGATCGAGCAGTACTTC	CSSSLVQGIEQYF
TRBV2	-	TRBJ2-5	-	TGTGCCAGCAGTGTGGCAGGGGAAGAGACCCAGTACTTC	CASSVAGEETQYF
TRBV5-1	-	TRBJ2-3	TRBD2	TGCGCCAGCAGCCCGGGACTAGCGGCCACAGATACGCAGTATTTT	CASSPGLAATDTQYF
TRBV5-1	-	TRBJ2-2	TRBD1	TGCGCCAGCAGCTTGGTGGGGACAGGGATCGACGCCGGGGAGCTGTTTTTT	CASSLVGTGIDAGELFF
TRBV5-1	-	TRBJ2-1	TRBD2	TGCGCCAGTTTTAGCGGGAGCTCCTACAATGAGCAGTTCTTC	CASFSGSSYNEQFF
TRBV27	-	TRBJ1-3	TRBD1	TGTGCCAGCAGTCCTGACAGGGGGCGAGGAAACACCATATATTTT	CASSPDRGRGNTIYF
TRBV19	-	TRBJ1-2	TRBD1	TGTGCCAGCCTTAGGACAGGGGAATTCTATGGCTACACCTTC	CASLRTGEFYGYTF
TRBV7-9	-	TRBJ1-2	TRBD1	TGTGCCAGCAGTTTGGGACAGGGGAGCTACACCTTC	CASSLGQGSYTF
TRBV30	-	TRBJ2-7	TRBD2	TGTGCCTGGAGTCCGGGACTAGCGGGAGACGAGCAGTACTTC	CAWSPGLAGDEQYF
TRBV6-4	-	TRBJ1-2	TRBD1	TGTGCCACCCCTGGTGAACAGGGGGAATATGGCTACACCTTC	CATPGEQGEYGYTF
TRBV7-9	-	TRBJ2-7	TRBD1	TGTGCCAGCAGCGCTACAGGGGAAGCCTACGAGCAGTACTTC	CASSATGEAYEQYF
TRBV6-6	-	TRBJ1-2	TRBD1	TGTGCCAGCAGTCAGGACAGGACATATGGCTACACCTTC	CASSQDRTYGYTF
TRBV7-9	once	TRBJ2-2	TRBD1	TGTGCCAGCAGCGTTAGACAGGGGGCGACCGGGGAGCTGTTTTTT	CASSVRQGATGELFF
TRBV4-1	-	TRBJ2-1	-	TGCGCCAGCAGCCAGTTGGTAGGACAGCACAATGAGCAGTTCTTC	CASSQLVGQHNEQFF
TRBV5-1	-	TRBJ2-3	-	TGCGCCAGCAGCTTGGGCTTTGGAGGCACAGATACGCAGTATTTT	CASSLGFGGTDTQYF
TRBV5-4	-	TRBJ1-4	TRBD1	TGTGCCAGCAGCGTTCCGGGACAGGTTGAAAAACTGTTTTTT	CASSVPGQVEKLFF
TRBV6-1	-	TRBJ1-2	-	TGTGCCAGCACCCAAGGGGGGGCATCGTATGGCTACACCTTC	CASTQGGASYGYTF
TRBV7-9	-	TRBJ1-1	-	TGTGCCAGCAGCTTACTCACCGAGGACACTGAAGCTTTCTTT	CASSLLTEDTEAFF
TRBV27	-	TRBJ2-1	TRBD1	TGTGCCAGCAGGACAGGGAGCTCCTACAATGAGCAGTTCTTC	CASRTGSSYNEQFF
TRBV7-9	-	TRBJ1-2	-	TGTGCCAGCAGCTTAATCGGCAGGGGCAGTGGCTACACCTTC	CASSLIGRGSGYTF
TRBV7-8	few	TRBJ2-5	TRBD2	TGTGCCAGCAGCGGAGGACTAGCGGGAGTGGAAGAGACCCAGTACTTC	CASSGGLAGVEETQYF
TRBV9	-	TRBJ2-1	TRBD2	TGTGCCAGCAGCCCCCCGGGTAGCGGGAGGGGAGATGAGCAGTTCTTC	CASSPPGSGRGDEQFF
TRBV10-3	once	TRBJ1-2	-	TGTGCCATCAGTGAAGGGCCAGGGGAATATGGCTACACCTTC	CAISEGPGEYGYTF
TRBV7-8	-	TRBJ2-3	TRBD2	TGTGCCAGCAGCTTATTGCTAGCGGGAGGCACAGATACGCAGTATTTT	CASSLLLAGGTDTQYF
TRBV18	-	TRBJ1-3	-	TGTGCCAGCTCACCGAACGGGGAGAGCTCTGGAAACACCATATATTTT	CASSPNGESSGNTIYF
TRBV18	-	TRBJ2-7	-	TGTGCCAGCTCGCAAGACAGGGAGCAGTACTTC	CASSQDREQYF
TRBV30	-	TRBJ2-2	TRBD2	TGTGCCTGGATCCTAAGCGGTGGCGGGAGACCCGGGGAGCTGTTTTTT	CAWILSGGGRPGELFF
TRBV11-2	-	TRBJ1-4	-	TGTGCCAGCAGCTTAGCCGCAACTAATGAAAAACTGTTTTTT	CASSLAATNEKLFF
TRBV19	-	TRBJ1-1	-	TGTGCCAGTAGTATGGACGGGAGGATTGGAGCTTTCTTT	CASSMDGRIGAFF
TRBV4-1	-	TRBJ1-5	-	TGCGCCAGCAGTCAAGGAAGTCAGGTTCAGATCAATCAGCCCCAGCATTTT	CASSQGSQVQINQPQHF
TRBV5-1	-	TRBJ2-1	-	TGCGCCAGCAGCATGGACCGGGAGTTCGGTGAGCAGTTCTTC	CASSMDREFGEQFF
TRBV6-1	-	TRBJ2-3	TRBD2	TGTGCCAGCAGTGAGACTAGCGGGAGAGGGAGTACGCAGTATTTT	CASSETSGRGSTQYF
TRBV7-7	-	TRBJ2-1	TRBD2	TGTGTTAGCAGCCCCCTCGGCGGGAGAGAGCAGTTCTTC	CVSSPLGGREQFF
TRBV27	once	TRBJ2-2	-	TGTGCCACCAGGAGGGGTATAAGGGGGCGCGACACCGGGGAGCTGTTTTTT	CATRRGIRGRDTGELFF
TRBV4-1	-	TRBJ2-7	TRBD2	TGTGCCAGCAGGGAACTAGCGGGAGGGCCCAACGAGCAGTACTTC	CASRELAGGPNEQYF
TRBV2	-	TRBJ2-1	TRBD2	TGTGCCAGCAGTTGGGGACTAGCGTACAATGAGCAGTTCTTC	CASSWGLAYNEQFF
TRBV18	once	TRBJ2-3	TRBD2	TGTGCCAGCTCACCCATACGGACTAGCGGGGGCACAGATACGCAGTATTTT	CASSPIRTSGGTDTQYF
TRBV18	-	TRBJ2-4	TRBD1	TGTGCCAGCTCAAAAGGGGGCCAGGAGAAAAACATTCAGTACTTC	CASSKGGQEKNIQYF
TRBV5-1	-	TRBJ2-1	-	TGCGCCAGCAGCTTGGGCGGCTCGCGGAGCTCCTACAATGAGCAGTTCTTC	CASSLGGSRSSYNEQFF
TRBV11-2	-	TRBJ1-1	-	TGTGCCAGCAGCTTAAGAATGGTACTCGGAGCTTTCTTT	CASSLRMVLGAFF
TRBV7-9	-	TRBJ2-7	TRBD1	TGTGCCAGCAGCTTAGGCGGTGGCAGGGGGTTTTCTTACGAGCAGTACTTC	CASSLGGGRGFSYEQYF
TRBV5-1	-	TRBJ2-1	-	TGCGCCAGCAGCTTATCGACAGTTCTTTACAATGAGCAGTTCTTC	CASSLSTVLYNEQFF